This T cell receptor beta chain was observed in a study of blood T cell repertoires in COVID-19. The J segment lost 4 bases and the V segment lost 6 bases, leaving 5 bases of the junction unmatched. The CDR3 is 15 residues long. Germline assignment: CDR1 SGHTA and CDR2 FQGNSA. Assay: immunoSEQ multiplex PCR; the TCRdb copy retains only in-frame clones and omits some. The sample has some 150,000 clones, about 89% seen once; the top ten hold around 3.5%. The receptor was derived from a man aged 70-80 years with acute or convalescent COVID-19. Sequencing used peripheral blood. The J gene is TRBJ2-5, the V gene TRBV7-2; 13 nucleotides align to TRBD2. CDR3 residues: CASSTGTSGAETQYF. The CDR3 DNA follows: TGTGCCAGCAGTACCGGGACTAGCGGGGCAGAGACCCAGTACTTC.